This passage covers 6 T cell receptor beta chains from one sample sequenced in a study of blood T cell repertoires in COVID-19. TCRdb's table, derived via immunoSEQ multiplex PCR, lists solely in-frame clones and lacks some. The table shows over 350,000 clones, with 70% to 90% occurring only once. Sequenced: PBMCs or T cells enriched from blood (not recorded which). The receptor set was obtained from a woman in her 30s with acute COVID-19.

The CDR3 sequence: CASSYSDRVGEKLFF. The DNA for the CDR3 is TGTGCCAGCAGTTACTCGGACAGGGTCGGTGAAAAACTGTTTTTT. The V call is TRBV6-5, the J call TRBJ1-4, with 8 positions matching TRBD1. Germline CDR1 MNHEY, CDR2 SVGAGI. Unmatched junction bases numbered 4, after V lost 0 bases and J lost 7 bases. This CDR3 is built from 15 residues.

This clone has a single count. The gene calls are TRBV28 and TRBJ1-5; D possibly corresponds to TRBD1 (5 bases). Looked up from germline, CDR1 is MDHEN and CDR2 is SYDVKM. Trimming shortened V by 6 bases and J by 3 bases, and 15 bases separated the two germline ends. The CDR3 has 15 residues. The CDR3 nucleotides read TGTGCCAGCAGACCCACAGGACCCCACAATCAGCCCCAGCATTTT. This sequence encodes CASRPTGPHNQPQHF. The variable domain in full, completed from reference TRBV28 and TRBJ1-5, reads DVKVTQSSRYLVKRTGEKVFLECVQDMDHENMFWYRQDPGLGLRLIYFSYDVKMKEKGDIPEGYSVSREKKERFSLILESASTNQTSMYLCASRPTGPHNQPQHFGDGTRLSIL.

The chain employs TRBV4-1 and TRBJ1-5; D gene unclear. The CDR3 loop spans 15 amino acids. Germline-derived CDR1 and CDR2 are MGHRA and YSYEKL. Trimming removed 0 bases from V and 6 bases from J, with 12 bases in between. The CDR3 here is CASSQDRGIGQPQHF. In DNA, the CDR3 is TGCGCCAGCAGCCAAGATCGCGGTATAGGTCAGCCCCAGCATTTT.

The chain recombines TRBV7-9 with TRBJ2-2; maybe TRBD1 (5 bases). Trimming stripped 3 bases from V and 0 bases from J, with 11 bases between. The CDR3 is made up of 16 amino acids. CDR1 and CDR2 from the germline V gene are SEHNR and FQNEAQ (reference sequence). As DNA, the CDR3 is TGTGCCAGCAGCTTTCGCCAGGGCCCGAACACCGGGGAGCTGTTTTTT. Encoded protein: CASSFRQGPNTGELFF.

The chain combines TRBV5-1 with TRBJ2-1, with 10 bases fitting TRBD2. This CDR3 is built from 15 residues. V shed 1 base, J shed 5 bases, and the junction held 3 bases outside the gene matches. Germline CDR1 and CDR2: SGHRS and YFSETQ. CDR3 region: CASSLPSGGNNEQFF. The CDR3 coding sequence is TGCGCCAGCAGCTTGCCTAGCGGGGGTAACAATGAGCAGTTCTTC.

The V gene is TRBV19, the J gene TRBJ1-2; D unresolved. Trimming removed 4 bases from V and 3 bases from J, with 12 bases in between. Germline-derived CDR1 and CDR2 are LNHDA and SQIVND (reference sequence). This CDR3 is 14 amino acids long. The CDR3 bases are TGTGCCAGTAGTAGTACAGTCAACTACTATGGCTACACCTTC. Translation gives CASSSTVNYYGYTF.